This T cell receptor beta chain was retrieved from a study of cytomegalovirus exposure and HLA in healthy donors. Findings and caveats of the study: According to an earlier analysis, most TCR beta V segments yielded productive rearrangements about 87% or about 30% of the time.

The sample holds one count of this clone. Its antigen is unidentified. The PCR ran on 60 Vbeta and 13 Jbeta primers. The data were produced by immunoSEQ multiplex PCR, yet TCRdb's version contains in-frame clones alone and is incomplete. The sample consists of roughly 130,000 clones, more than 80% of them appearing once. The sequence was obtained from a male donor in good health and CMV-seronegative. The sequenced material came from PBMCs.

The CDR3 spells CASSSTGASYEQYF. CDR3 DNA: TGTGCCAGCAGCTCGACAGGGGCCTCATACGAGCAGTACTTC. This sequence joins TRBV7-6 and TRBJ2-7, with 8 bases fitting TRBD1. Per the germline V gene, CDR1 is SGHVS and CDR2 is FNYEAQ. The CDR3 has 14 residues. The V segment lost 4 bases and the J segment 4 bases; nucleotides outside the gene matches: 6.